What follows is one TCR beta chain and its context. Its matching antigen is unknown. CDR3 length: 14 residues. The junction had 7 bases not matched to a gene; V was cut back by 2 bases and J by 5 bases. Germline V gives CDR1 SGHDT, CDR2 YYEEEE. These data belong to a study of shared clonotypes between healthy human individuals. Study-wide points: Generally, naive subsets (rather than memory subsets) showed larger estimated richness. Sampling involved blood alone; tissue repertoires likely differ.

This table comes from immunoSEQ multiplex PCR, and its TCRdb copy is limited to in-frame clones, with some not included. Of 2,500,000 or so clones in the sample, about 92% were seen once. The clonotype comes from a man between 18 and 29 years old in good health. What was sequenced was naive CD4+ T cells sorted from blood. Subset here: CD45RA+ positively selected. The chain combines TRBV5-6 with TRBJ2-7, with TRBD1 matching over 7 bases. CDR3 DNA: TGTGCCAGCAGCTTCTTTGACAGGGCCAACGAGCAGTACTTC. It translates to CASSFFDRANEQYF.